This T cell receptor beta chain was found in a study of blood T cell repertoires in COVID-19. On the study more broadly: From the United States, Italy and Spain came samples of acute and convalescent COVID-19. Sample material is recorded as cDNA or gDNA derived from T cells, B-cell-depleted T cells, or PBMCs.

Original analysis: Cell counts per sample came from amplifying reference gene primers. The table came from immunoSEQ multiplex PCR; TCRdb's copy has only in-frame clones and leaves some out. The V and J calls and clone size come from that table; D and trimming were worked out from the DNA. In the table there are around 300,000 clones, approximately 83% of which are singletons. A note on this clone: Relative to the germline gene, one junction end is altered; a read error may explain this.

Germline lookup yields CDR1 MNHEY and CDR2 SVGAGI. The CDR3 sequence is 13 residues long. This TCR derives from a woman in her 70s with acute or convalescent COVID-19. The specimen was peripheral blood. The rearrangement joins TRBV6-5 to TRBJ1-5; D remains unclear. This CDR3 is CASSYNSDQPQHF. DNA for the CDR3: TGTGCCAGCAGTTATAATAGCGATCAGCCCCAGCATTTT.